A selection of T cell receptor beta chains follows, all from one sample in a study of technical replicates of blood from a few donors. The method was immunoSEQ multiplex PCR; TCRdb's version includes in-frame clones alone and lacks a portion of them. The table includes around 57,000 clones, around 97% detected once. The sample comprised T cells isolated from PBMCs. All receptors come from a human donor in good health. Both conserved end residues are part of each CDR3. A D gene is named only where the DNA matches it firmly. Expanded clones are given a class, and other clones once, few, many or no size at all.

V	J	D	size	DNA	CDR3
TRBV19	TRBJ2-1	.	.	TGTGCCAGTAGTTTGGGGGGTAGGAATGAGCAGTTCTTC	CASSLGGRNEQFF
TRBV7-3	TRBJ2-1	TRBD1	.	TGTGCCAGCAGTCGGGACAGGGGACCCTACAATGAGCAGTTCTTC	CASSRDRGPYNEQFF
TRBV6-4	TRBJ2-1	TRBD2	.	TGTGCCAGCAGTGACTCTGCGTGGGGAGGGATCGATGAGCAGTTCTTC	CASSDSAWGGIDEQFF
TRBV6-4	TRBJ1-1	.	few	TGTGCCAGCAGTGACGAGGTGGGTTCTGAAGCTTTCTTT	CASSDEVGSEAFF
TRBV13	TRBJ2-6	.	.	TGTGCCAGCAGCCTATCCGCGGGAACTGGGGCCAACGTCCTGACTTTC	CASSLSAGTGANVLTF
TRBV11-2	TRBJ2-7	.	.	TGTGCCAGCAGCTTAACACCTGCGACTGCAAAATACGAGCAGTACTTC	CASSLTPATAKYEQYF
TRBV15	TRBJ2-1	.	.	TGTGCCACCAGCATACGGGGTGAGCAGTTCTTC	CATSIRGEQFF
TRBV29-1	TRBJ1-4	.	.	TGCAGCATGATGGCCCGTGGAGAGGGTGAAAAACTGTTTTTT	CSMMARGEGEKLFF
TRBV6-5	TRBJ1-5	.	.	TGTGCCAGCAGTTACCGGGAGTTCGAGCCCCAGCATTTT	CASSYREFEPQHF
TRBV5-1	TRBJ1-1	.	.	TGCGCCAGCAGTCCATCGGCGAGGGTCACTGAAGCTTTCTTT	CASSPSARVTEAFF
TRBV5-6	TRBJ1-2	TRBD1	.	TGTGCCAGCAGCCGAAATCCGGGACAGGGTTATGGCTACACCTTC	CASSRNPGQGYGYTF
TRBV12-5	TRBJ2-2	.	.	TGTGCTAGTGGTACCTCGATCCGGGGCACCGGGGAGCTGTTTTTT	CASGTSIRGTGELFF
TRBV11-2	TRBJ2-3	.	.	TGTGCCAGCAGCTTTAGAGACAGATTCACAGATACGCAGTATTTT	CASSFRDRFTDTQYF
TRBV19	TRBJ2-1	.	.	TGTGCCAGTAGTATAGGGGAACAGGAAGGGGAGCAGTTCTTC	CASSIGEQEGEQFF
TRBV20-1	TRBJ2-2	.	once	TGCAGTTACCTATACACCGGGGAGCTGTTTTTT	CSYLYTGELFF
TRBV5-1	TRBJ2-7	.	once	TGCGCCAGCAGCGTCGGAGGGGCTCAAATTTACGAGCAGTACTTC	CASSVGGAQIYEQYF
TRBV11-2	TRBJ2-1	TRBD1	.	TGTGCCAGCAGCTCAAGGGACAGGCAAACTTACAATGAGCAGTTCTTC	CASSSRDRQTYNEQFF
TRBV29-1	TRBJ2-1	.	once	TGCAGCGTTGAAACTAGGGTTGGTGAGCAGTTCTTC	CSVETRVGEQFF
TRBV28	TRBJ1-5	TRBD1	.	TGTGCCAGCACCAACATAATTCCATCAGGGGGACATCAGCCCCAGCATTTT	CASTNIIPSGGHQPQHF
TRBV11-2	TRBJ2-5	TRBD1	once	TGTGCCAGCAGCCTAGGGACAGGGGGCCCCCAAGAGACCCAGTACTTC	CASSLGTGGPQETQYF